Following are 18 T cell receptor beta chains from one sample sequenced in a study of T cell repertoires in cytomegalovirus infection. A single record per CDR3 protein comes from TCRdb applying MiXCR to the reads. This sample has roughly 150,000 distinct CDR3 sequences, with about 31% found just once. The antigens these receptors bind are not known. This specimen was CD8+ T cells from cultured PBMCs, taken from culture after CMV antigen stimulation. The receptors stem from a human donor in good health (CMV status not recorded). Some clones in this sample may be carry-over from other donors' samples.

The J gene is TRBJ2-1, the V gene TRBV12-3 or TRBV12-4; D perhaps matches TRBD1 (6 bases). V was trimmed by 11 bases and J by 6 bases, leaving 17 bases between them. The CDR3 is 13 amino acids. CDR3 protein: CAVVKGEINEQFF. DNA of the CDR3: TGTGCCGTGGTAAAGGGGGAAATCAATGAGCAGTTCTTC.

The table lists this clonotype with many counts. The V gene is TRBV4-1, the J gene TRBJ1-2, with D possibly being TRBD1 (5 bases). Trimming left V 0 bases short and J 8 bases short, with 16 bases between. Germline V gives CDR1 MGHRA, CDR2 YSYEKL. This CDR3 has 15 amino acids. The CDR3: CASSQDSSPGSGYTF. The CDR3 DNA sequence: TGCGCCAGCAGCCAAGATAGCTCCCCAGGGAGCGGCTACACCTTC.

The rearrangement joins TRBV2 to TRBJ2-5; 9 nucleotides line up with TRBD2. CDR1 SNHLY and CDR2 FYNNEI come from the germline V gene. Trimming took 2 bases from V and 2 from J; bases not matched to a gene: 9. The CDR3 consists of 17 residues. The CDR3 nucleotides read TGTGCCAGCAGTGAAAAGTGGATAGCGGGGGTTCAAGAGACCCAGTACTTC. Residues: CASSEKWIAGVQETQYF.

The CDR3: CASSYGGGNQPQHF. CDR3 DNA sequence: TGTGCCAGCAGTTACGGGGGAGGCAATCAGCCCCAGCATTTT. The chain has TRBV12-3 or TRBV12-4 and TRBJ1-5; D might be TRBD1 (5 bases). Trimming stripped 4 bases from V and 2 bases from J, with 9 bases between. The CDR3 consists of 14 residues.

V gene TRBV27 combines with J gene TRBJ2-1; TRBD2 aligns across 8 bases. CDR1 and CDR2 (germline): MNHEY, SMNVEV (reference sequence). This CDR3 is built from 16 residues. Losses at the gene ends were 2 bases for V and 8 bases for J; bases not matched to a gene: 11. The CDR3 nucleotides are TGTGCCAGCAGTTTACAGATAGCGGGGCCTACCCATGAGCAGTTCTTC. Protein product: CASSLQIAGPTHEQFF.

This clonotype was counted between two and nine times. The chain is built from TRBV12-3 or TRBV12-4 and TRBJ2-1; D might be TRBD1 (5 bases). The CDR3 extends over 13 amino acids. V lost 5 bases and J lost 4, with 9 bases in between. The CDR3: CASSPPGYNEQFF. The CDR3 nucleotides read TGTGCCAGCAGTCCACCAGGGTACAATGAGCAGTTCTTC.

In regard to this clonotype: Germline is not matched at one junction end, which may reflect a read error. The chain links TRBV19 to TRBJ2-3; D unresolved. In germline, CDR1 is LNHDA, CDR2 SQIVND (reference sequence). The CDR3 contains 11 residues. The CDR3 DNA follows: TGTGCCACTCTCAGCACGGATACGCAGTATTTT. Its translation: CATLSTDTQYF.

This clonotype showed up many times. The rearrangement uses TRBV7-9 and TRBJ2-3, with a possible D match to TRBD1 (5 bases). The CDR3 runs to 19 residues. V gave up 4 bases and J gave up 2 bases, with 25 bases separating them. Germline loops: CDR1 SEHNR, CDR2 FQNEAQ (reference sequence). CDR3 coding DNA: TGTGCCAGCAGCTCAACCCTTGTAAGGGGTCCTGATTACACAGATACGCAGTATTTT. It yields the protein CASSSTLVRGPDYTDTQYF. Full variable domain (remainder filled in from reference TRBV7-9 and TRBJ2-3): DTGVSQNPRHKITKRGQNVTFRCDPISEHNRLYWYRQTLGQGPEFLTYFQNEAQLEKSRLLSDRFSAERPKGSFSTLEIQRTEQGDSAMYLCASSSTLVRGPDYTDTQYFGPGTRLTVL.

The rearrangement links TRBV7-2 to TRBJ2-1; the D gene is possibly TRBD2 (5 bases). The germline gives CDR1 SGHTA, CDR2 FQGNSA. Trimming stripped 2 bases from V and 5 bases from J, with 19 bases between. CDR3 length: 17 residues. CDR3 protein: CASSLIGRGSRDNEQFF. CDR3 nucleotide sequence: TGTGCCAGCAGCTTAATCGGACGGGGTAGCCGAGACAATGAGCAGTTCTTC.

This clonotype was picked up many times. The chain joins TRBV7-6 to TRBJ1-6; D gene ambiguous. The CDR3 length is 14 residues. Trimming removed 0 bases from V and 5 bases from J, with 5 bases in between. Germline loops: CDR1 SGHVS, CDR2 FNYEAQ. CDR3 sequence: CASSLAPDNSPLHF. CDR3 nucleotides: TGTGCCAGCAGCTTAGCGCCGGATAATTCACCCCTCCACTTT.

This clonotype was counted only a few times. This rearrangement joins TRBV7-2 to TRBJ2-7; 8 bases align to TRBD2. Trimming removed 4 bases from V and 6 bases from J; junction bases left unmatched: 11. This CDR3 comprises 15 residues. Germline V CDR1 and CDR2: SGHTA, FQGNSA. The CDR3 nucleotides are TGTGCCAGCAGCTGGGCGGGCGGGGGGAGGCGCGAGCAGTACTTC. Translation gives CASSWAGGGRREQYF.

This clonotype was observed a few times. The V and J genes are TRBV27 and TRBJ2-1; maybe TRBD2 (7 bases). The CDR3 is 11 amino acids. Trimming left V 7 bases short and J 8 bases short, with 9 bases between. Germline CDR1 is MNHEY and CDR2 is SMNVEV (reference sequence). The CDR3 DNA is TGTGCCAGCACCGGGGGGCATGAGCAGTTCTTC. Translating it yields CASTGGHEQFF.

This clonotype was counted at least ten times. V is TRBV7-2 and J is TRBJ2-1, with D possibly TRBD2 on 5 matching bases. Germline V CDR1 and CDR2: SGHTA, FQGNSA. Trimming took off 1 base at V and 3 bases at J, with 10 bases between the two ends. The CDR3 has 15 amino acids. The CDR3 region is CASSLDPSNYNEQFF. The CDR3 DNA is TGTGCCAGCAGCTTAGATCCTAGCAACTACAATGAGCAGTTCTTC.

The table lists this clonotype with a few counts. The V gene is TRBV7-8, the J gene TRBJ2-7; D is perhaps TRBD1 (6 bases). Per the germline V gene, CDR1 is SGHVS and CDR2 is FQNEAQ. The CDR3 is made up of 14 amino acids. Between the trimmed V and J ends, which lost 1 base and 5 bases, there was a span of 12 bases. Here the CDR3 DNA reads TGTGCCAGCAGCTTAGGGGCCACAGGGCACGAGCAGTACTTC. Its translation: CASSLGATGHEQYF.

Regarding this clonotype: The junction departs from germline at one end; a sequencing error may be responsible. The gene calls are TRBV12-3 or TRBV12-4 and TRBJ2-3; possibly TRBD1 for D (6 bases). The length of the CDR3 is 13 residues. Here the CDR3 DNA reads TGCGCCGCGGCTACAGGGCCCACAGATACGCAGTATTTT. It is translated as CAAATGPTDTQYF.

V gene TRBV6-1 combines with J gene TRBJ1-2, with D tentatively TRBD1 (5 bases). The CDR3 consists of 13 residues. The V gene lost 10 bases and the J gene lost 4 bases, with 16 bases spanning the gap. Germline-derived CDR1 and CDR2 are MNHNS and SASEGT. The CDR3 DNA reads as TGTGCCAACTCGCCCGGGGCGCGCTATGGCTACACCTTC. Translation: CANSPGARYGYTF.

This clonotype turned up a few times. The chain is built from TRBV7-6 and TRBJ2-2; TRBD1 is a possible D gene (5 bases). Trimming took 4 bases from V and 8 from J, leaving 14 bases between them. The CDR3 extends over 14 amino acids. CDR1 and CDR2 from the germline V gene are SGHVS and FNYEAQ. DNA for the CDR3: TGTGCCAGCAGCTCCCTTGACAGCGTGGGGGAGCTGTTTTTT. As protein: CASSSLDSVGELFF.

This clonotype was seen only a few times. The V call is TRBV29-1, the J call TRBJ2-1; the match to TRBD1 covers 8 bases. This CDR3 is 12 amino acids long. V lost 8 bases, J lost 2 bases, and 2 bases stayed unmatched. The germline gives CDR1 SQVTM, CDR2 ANQGSEA. CDR3 coding DNA: TGCAGCACAGGGGGTCCCTACAATGAGCAGTTCTTC. Protein sequence: CSTGGPYNEQFF.